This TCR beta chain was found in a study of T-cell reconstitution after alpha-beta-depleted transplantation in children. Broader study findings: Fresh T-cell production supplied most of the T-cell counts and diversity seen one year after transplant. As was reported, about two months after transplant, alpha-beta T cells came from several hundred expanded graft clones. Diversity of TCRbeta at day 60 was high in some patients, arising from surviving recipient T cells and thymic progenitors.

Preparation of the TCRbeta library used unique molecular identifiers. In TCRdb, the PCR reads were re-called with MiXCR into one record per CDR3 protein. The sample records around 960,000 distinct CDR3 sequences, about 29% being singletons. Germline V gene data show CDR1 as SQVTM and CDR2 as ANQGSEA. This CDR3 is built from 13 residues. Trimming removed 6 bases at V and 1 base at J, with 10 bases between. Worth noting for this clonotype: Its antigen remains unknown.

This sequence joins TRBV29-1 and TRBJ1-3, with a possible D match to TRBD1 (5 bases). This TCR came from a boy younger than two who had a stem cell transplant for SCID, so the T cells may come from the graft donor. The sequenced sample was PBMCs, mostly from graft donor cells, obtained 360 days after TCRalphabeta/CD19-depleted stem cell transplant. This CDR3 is CSVDDRSGNTIYF. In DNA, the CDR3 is TGCAGCGTAGACGACAGATCTGGAAACACCATATATTTT.